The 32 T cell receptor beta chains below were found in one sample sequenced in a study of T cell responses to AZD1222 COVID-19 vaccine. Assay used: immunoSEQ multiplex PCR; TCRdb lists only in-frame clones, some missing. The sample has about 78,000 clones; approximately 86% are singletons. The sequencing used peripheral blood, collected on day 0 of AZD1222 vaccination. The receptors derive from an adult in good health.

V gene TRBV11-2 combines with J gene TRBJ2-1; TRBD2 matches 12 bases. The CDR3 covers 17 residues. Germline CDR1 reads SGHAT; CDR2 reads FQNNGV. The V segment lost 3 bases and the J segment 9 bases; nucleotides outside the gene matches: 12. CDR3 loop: CASSFQTTGLAGTEQFF. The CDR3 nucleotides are TGTGCCAGCAGCTTTCAAACAACCGGACTAGCGGGGACTGAGCAGTTCTTC.

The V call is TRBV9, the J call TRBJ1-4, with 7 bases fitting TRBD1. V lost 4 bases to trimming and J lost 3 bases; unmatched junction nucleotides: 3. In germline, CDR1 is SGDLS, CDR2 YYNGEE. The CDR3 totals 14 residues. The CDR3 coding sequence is TGTGCCAGCAGCATTGGGACAGCTAATGAAAAACTGTTTTTT. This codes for CASSIGTANEKLFF. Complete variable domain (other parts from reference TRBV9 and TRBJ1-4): DSGVTQTPKHLITATGQRVTLRCSPRSGDLSVYWYQQSLDQGLQFLIQYYNGEERAKGNILERFSAQQFPDLHSELNLSSLELGDSALYFCASSIGTANEKLFFGSGTQLSVL.

Here the CDR3 reads CATKNGGPSYNEQFF. CDR3 DNA sequence: TGTGCCACAAAAAACGGCGGACCCTCCTACAATGAGCAGTTCTTC. The chain has TRBV28 and TRBJ2-1; no firm D call. V lost 10 bases, J lost 0 bases, and 16 bases lay in between. The CDR3 has 15 amino acids. Germline CDR1 is MDHEN and CDR2 is SYDVKM.

The CDR3 coding sequence is TGCGCCAGCAGCTTAAGCGGGAGGGCAGGTGAGCAGTTCTTC. It specifies CASSLSGRAGEQFF. The rearrangement uses TRBV5-1 and TRBJ2-1, with 10 bases that match TRBD2. The J segment lost 9 bases and the V segment lost 2 bases, leaving 5 bases of the junction unmatched. Germline V CDR1 and CDR2: SGHRS, YFSETQ. This CDR3 is 14 amino acids long.

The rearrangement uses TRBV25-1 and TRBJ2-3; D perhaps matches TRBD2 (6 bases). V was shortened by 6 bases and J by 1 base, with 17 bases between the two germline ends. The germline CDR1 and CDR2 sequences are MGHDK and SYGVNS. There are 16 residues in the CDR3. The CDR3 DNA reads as TGTGCCAGCAGCGACGGGAGATTAGGGGGCACAGATACGCAGTATTTT. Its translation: CASSDGRLGGTDTQYF.

The CDR3 region is CASSSSTPISGRSYEQYF. CDR3 nucleotide sequence: TGCGCCAGCAGCTCATCAACCCCGATTAGCGGGCGCTCCTACGAGCAGTACTTC. The V gene is TRBV5-1, the J gene TRBJ2-7; 7 bases are shared with TRBD2. Unmatched junction bases numbered 15, after V lost 3 bases and J lost 0 bases. This CDR3 spans 18 amino acids. The germline gives CDR1 SGHRS, CDR2 YFSETQ.

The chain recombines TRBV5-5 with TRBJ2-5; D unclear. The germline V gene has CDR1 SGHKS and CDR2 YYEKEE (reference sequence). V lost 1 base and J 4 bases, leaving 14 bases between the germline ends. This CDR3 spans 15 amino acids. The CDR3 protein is CASSLFTIAGETQYF. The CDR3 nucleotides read TGTGCCAGCAGCTTGTTTACTATAGCAGGAGAGACCCAGTACTTC.

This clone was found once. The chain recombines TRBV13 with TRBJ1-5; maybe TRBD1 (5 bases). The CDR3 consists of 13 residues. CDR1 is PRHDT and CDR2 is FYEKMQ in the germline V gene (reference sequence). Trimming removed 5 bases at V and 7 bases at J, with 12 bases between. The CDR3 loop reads CASSGRAGQPQHF. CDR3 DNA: TGTGCCAGCAGCGGCAGGGCTGGGCAGCCCCAGCATTTT. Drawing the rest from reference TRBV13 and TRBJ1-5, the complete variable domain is AAGVIQSPRHLIKEKRETATLKCYPIPRHDTVYWYQQGPGQDPQFLISFYEKMQSDKGSIPDRFSAQQFSDYHSELNMSSLELGDSALYFCASSGRAGQPQHFGDGTRLSIL.

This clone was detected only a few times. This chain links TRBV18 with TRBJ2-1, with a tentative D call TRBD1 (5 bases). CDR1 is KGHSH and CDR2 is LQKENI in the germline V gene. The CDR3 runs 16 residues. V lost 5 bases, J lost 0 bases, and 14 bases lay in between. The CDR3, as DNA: TGTGCCAGCTCAAGCCAGGGTCCCCACTCCTACAATGAGCAGTTCTTC. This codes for CASSSQGPHSYNEQFF.

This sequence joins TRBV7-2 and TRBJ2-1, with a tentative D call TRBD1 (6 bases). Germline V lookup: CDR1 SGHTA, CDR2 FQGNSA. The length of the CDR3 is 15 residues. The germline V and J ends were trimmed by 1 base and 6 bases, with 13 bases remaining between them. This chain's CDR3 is CASSLGRGSVNEQFF. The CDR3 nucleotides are TGTGCCAGCAGCTTAGGCAGGGGTTCGGTCAATGAGCAGTTCTTC.

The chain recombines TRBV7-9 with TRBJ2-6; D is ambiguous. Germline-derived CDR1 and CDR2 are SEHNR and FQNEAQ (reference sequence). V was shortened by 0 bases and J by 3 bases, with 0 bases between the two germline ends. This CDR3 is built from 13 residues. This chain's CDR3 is CASSLAGANVLTF. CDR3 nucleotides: TGTGCCAGCAGCTTAGCTGGGGCCAACGTCCTGACTTTC.

In DNA, the CDR3 is TGTGCCAGCCAACTACAGAGTAAGACAGATACGCAGTATTTT. Protein sequence: CASQLQSKTDTQYF. The V call is TRBV27, the J call TRBJ2-3; D is uncertain. The V end was cut by 8 bases, the J end by 3 bases, with 15 bases between. The V gene's germline CDR1 is MNHEY and CDR2 SMNVEV (reference sequence). CDR3 length: 14 amino acids.

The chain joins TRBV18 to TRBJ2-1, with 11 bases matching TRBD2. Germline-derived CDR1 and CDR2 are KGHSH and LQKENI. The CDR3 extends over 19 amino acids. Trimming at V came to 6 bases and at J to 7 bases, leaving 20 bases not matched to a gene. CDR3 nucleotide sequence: TGTGCCAGCTCTCCAGACAGGGCGAGTTGGCTAGCGGGAGGTAATGAGCAGTTCTTC. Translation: CASSPDRASWLAGGNEQFF.

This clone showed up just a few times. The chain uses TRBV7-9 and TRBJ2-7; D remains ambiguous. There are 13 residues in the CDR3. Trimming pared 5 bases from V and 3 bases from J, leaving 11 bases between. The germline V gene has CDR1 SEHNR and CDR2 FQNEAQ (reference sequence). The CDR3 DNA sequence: TGTGCCAGCAGCCCGCCCCCGGGCTACGAGCAGTACTTC. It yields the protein CASSPPPGYEQYF. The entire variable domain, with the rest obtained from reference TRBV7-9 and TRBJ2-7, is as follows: DTGVSQNPRHKITKRGQNVTFRCDPISEHNRLYWYRQTLGQGPEFLTYFQNEAQLEKSRLLSDRFSAERPKGSFSTLEIQRTEQGDSAMYLCASSPPPGYEQYFGPGTRLTVT.

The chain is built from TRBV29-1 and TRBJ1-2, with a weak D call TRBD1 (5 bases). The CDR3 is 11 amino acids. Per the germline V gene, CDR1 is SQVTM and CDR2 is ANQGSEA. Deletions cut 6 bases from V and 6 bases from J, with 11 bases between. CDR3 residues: CSVSGTDGYTF. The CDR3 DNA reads TGCAGCGTCTCCGGGACGGATGGCTACACCTTC.

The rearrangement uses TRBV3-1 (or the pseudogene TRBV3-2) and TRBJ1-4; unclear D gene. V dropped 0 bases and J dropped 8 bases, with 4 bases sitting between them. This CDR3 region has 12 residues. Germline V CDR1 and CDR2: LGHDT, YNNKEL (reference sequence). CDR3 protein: CASSQDVEKLFF. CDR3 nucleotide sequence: TGTGCCAGCAGCCAAGATGTGGAAAAACTGTTTTTT.

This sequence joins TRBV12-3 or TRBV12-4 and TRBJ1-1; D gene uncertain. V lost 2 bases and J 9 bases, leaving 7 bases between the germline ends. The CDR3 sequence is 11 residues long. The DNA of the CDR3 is TGTGCCAGCAGTTTATCCAGCAAAGCTTTCTTT. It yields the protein CASSLSSKAFF.

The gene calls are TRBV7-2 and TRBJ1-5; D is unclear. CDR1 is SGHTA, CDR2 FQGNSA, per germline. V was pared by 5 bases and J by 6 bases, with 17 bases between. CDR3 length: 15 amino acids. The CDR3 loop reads CASSPNAGVGQPQHF. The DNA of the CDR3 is TGTGCCAGCAGCCCAAATGCCGGGGTCGGTCAGCCCCAGCATTTT.

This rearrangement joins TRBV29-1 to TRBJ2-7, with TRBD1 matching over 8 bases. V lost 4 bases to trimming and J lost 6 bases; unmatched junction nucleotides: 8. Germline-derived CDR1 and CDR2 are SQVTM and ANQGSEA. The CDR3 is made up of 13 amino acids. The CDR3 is CSVATGAPGEQYF. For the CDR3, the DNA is TGCAGCGTTGCGACAGGGGCCCCAGGCGAGCAGTACTTC.

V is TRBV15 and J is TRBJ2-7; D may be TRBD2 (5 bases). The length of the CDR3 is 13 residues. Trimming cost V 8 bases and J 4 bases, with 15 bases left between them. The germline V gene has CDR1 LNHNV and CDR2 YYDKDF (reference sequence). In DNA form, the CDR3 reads TGTGCCACCGCTCGGGATATTGGGTACGAGCAGTACTTC. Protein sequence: CATARDIGYEQYF. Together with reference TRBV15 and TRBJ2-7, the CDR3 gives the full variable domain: DAMVIQNPRYQVTQFGKPVTLSCSQTLNHNVMYWYQQKSSQAPKLLFHYYDKDFNNEADTPDNFQSRRPNTSFCFLDIRSPGLGDTAMYLCATARDIGYEQYFGPGTRLTVT.

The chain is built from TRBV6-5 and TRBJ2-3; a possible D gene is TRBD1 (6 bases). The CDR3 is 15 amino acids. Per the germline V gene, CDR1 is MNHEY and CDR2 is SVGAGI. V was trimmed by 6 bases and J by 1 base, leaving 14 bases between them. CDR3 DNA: TGTGCCAGCAGGAGAACAGGGTTGGGCACAGATACGCAGTATTTT. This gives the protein CASRRTGLGTDTQYF.

CDR3 amino acids: CASSYPGQGKDTQYF. DNA for the CDR3: TGTGCCAGCAGTTACCCGGGACAGGGAAAAGATACGCAGTATTTT. The rearrangement uses TRBV6-5 and TRBJ2-3, with 9 bases aligning to TRBD1. CDR3 size: 15 residues. Trimming at V came to 2 bases and at J to 5 bases, leaving 5 bases not matched to a gene. From germline, CDR1 is MNHEY and CDR2 SVGAGI.

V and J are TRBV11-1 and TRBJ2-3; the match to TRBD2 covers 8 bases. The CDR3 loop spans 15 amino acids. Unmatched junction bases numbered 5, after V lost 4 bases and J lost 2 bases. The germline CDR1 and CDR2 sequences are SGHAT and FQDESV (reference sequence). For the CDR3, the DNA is TGTGCCAGCAGCTCTAGCGGGTATAACACAGATACGCAGTATTTT. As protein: CASSSSGYNTDTQYF.

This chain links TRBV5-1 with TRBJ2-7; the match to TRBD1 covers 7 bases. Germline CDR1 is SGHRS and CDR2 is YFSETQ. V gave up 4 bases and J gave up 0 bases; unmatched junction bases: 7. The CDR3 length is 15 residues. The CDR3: CASSRRTGFSYEQYF. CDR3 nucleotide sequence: TGCGCCAGCAGCCGCCGGACAGGATTCTCCTACGAGCAGTACTTC.

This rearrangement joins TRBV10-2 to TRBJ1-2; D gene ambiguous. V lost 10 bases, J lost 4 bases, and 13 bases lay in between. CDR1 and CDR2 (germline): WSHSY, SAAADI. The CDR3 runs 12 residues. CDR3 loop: CATQTETYGYTF. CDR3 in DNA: TGCGCCACCCAAACAGAGACCTATGGCTACACCTTC.

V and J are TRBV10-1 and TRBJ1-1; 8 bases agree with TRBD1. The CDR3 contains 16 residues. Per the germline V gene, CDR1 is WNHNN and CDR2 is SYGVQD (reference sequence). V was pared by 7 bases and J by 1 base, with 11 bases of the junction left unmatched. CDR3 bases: TGCGCCAGCACGCCGGATCCGGGACAGGAGAACACTGAAGCTTTCTTT. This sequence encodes CASTPDPGQENTEAFF.

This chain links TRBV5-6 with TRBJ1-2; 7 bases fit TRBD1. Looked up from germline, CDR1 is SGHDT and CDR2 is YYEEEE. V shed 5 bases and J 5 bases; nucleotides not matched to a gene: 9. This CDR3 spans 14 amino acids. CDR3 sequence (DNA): TGTGCCAGCAGTCGACCGGGACAGCAATATGGCTACACCTTC. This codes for CASSRPGQQYGYTF.

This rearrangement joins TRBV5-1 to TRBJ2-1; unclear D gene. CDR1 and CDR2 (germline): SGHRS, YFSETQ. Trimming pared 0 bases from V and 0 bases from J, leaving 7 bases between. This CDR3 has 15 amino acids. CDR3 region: CASSLDPSSYNEQFF. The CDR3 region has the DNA TGCGCCAGCAGCTTGGACCCCAGCTCCTACAATGAGCAGTTCTTC.

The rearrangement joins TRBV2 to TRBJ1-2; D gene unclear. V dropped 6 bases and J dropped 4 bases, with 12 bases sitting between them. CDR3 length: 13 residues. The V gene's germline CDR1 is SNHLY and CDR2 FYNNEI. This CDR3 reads CASSEEVGYGYTF. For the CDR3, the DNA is TGTGCCAGCAGCGAGGAGGTAGGCTATGGCTACACCTTC.

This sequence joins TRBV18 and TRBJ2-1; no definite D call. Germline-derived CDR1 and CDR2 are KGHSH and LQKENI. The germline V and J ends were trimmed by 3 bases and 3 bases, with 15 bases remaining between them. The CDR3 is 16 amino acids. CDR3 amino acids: CASSPGGQIIYNEQFF. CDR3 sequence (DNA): TGTGCCAGCTCACCCGGTGGTCAGATTATCTACAATGAGCAGTTCTTC.

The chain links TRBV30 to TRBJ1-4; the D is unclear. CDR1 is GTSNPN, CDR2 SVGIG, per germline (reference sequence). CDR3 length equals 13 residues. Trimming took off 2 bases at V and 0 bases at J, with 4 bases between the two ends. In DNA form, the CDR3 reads TGTGCCTGGAGTCAGACAACTAATGAAAAACTGTTTTTT. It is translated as CAWSQTTNEKLFF.

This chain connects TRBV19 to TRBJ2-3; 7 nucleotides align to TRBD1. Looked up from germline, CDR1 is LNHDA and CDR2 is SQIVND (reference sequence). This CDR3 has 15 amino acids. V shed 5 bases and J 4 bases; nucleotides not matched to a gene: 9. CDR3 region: CASSFDRAGPDTQYF. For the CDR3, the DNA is TGTGCCAGTAGTTTTGACAGGGCAGGCCCAGATACGCAGTATTTT.